This is a list of T cell receptor beta chains from one sample in a study of tumor-infiltrating lymphocytes in primary liver carcinoma. One entry per CDR3 protein results from TCRdb running MiXCR on the multiplex PCR reads. The top ten hold roughly two fifths of the sample, which has about 60,000 distinct CDR3 sequences, about two thirds seen once. Material for sequencing was liver tumor tissue from sampling region 4. The receptors here all came from a man between 35 and 55 years old with primary liver carcinoma and hepatitis B virus infection. Each CDR3 is given with its conserved first and last residue. Fields, in order: J gene, D gene, clone size, V gene, CDR3 protein, CDR3 DNA. A D gene is named only where the DNA matches it firmly. Rows may omit the clone size; those that give it use once, few, many or a size class.

J: TRBJ2-2
D: -
size: -
V: TRBV6-6
CDR3: CASDATNTGELFF
DNA: TGTGCCAGCGATGCAACGAACACCGGGGAGCTGTTTTTT

J: TRBJ2-1
D: TRBD2
size: large
V: TRBV29-1
CDR3: CSLPGLGDNEQFF
DNA: TGCAGCCTACCGGGACTAGGAGACAATGAGCAGTTCTTC

J: TRBJ1-2
D: -
size: -
V: TRBV4-2
CDR3: CASSALDGNYGHTF
DNA: TGTGCCAGCAGTGCCCTTGATGGGAATTATGGCCACACCTTC

J: TRBJ2-2
D: -
size: -
V: TRBV19
CDR3: CASSIKAITGELFF
DNA: TGTGCCAGTAGCATCAAGGCGATCACCGGGGAGCTGTTTTTT

J: TRBJ2-5
D: -
size: -
V: TRBV6-2/TRBV6-3
CDR3: CASTQARGDQDTQYF
DNA: TGTGCCAGCACCCAAGCACGGGGCGACCAAGATACCCAGTACTTC

J: TRBJ2-1
D: TRBD1
size: -
V: TRBV5-5
CDR3: CASSLGQGSYNEQFF
DNA: TGCGCCAGCAGCCTGGGACAGGGTTCCTACAATGAGCAGTTCTTC

J: TRBJ2-5
D: TRBD2
size: -
V: TRBV5-4
CDR3: CASSQTSVETQYF
DNA: TGTGCCAGCAGCCAGACTAGCGTAGAGACCCAGTACTTC

J: TRBJ2-7
D: -
size: many
V: TRBV4-2
CDR3: CASSQGGSYEQYF
DNA: TGTGCCAGCAGCCAAGGGGGATCCTACGAGCAGTACTTC

J: TRBJ2-3
D: TRBD2
size: -
V: TRBV28
CDR3: CANSWLADSTDTKYF
DNA: TGTGCCAACAGTTGGCTAGCGGATAGCACAGATACGAAATATTTT

J: TRBJ2-3
D: -
size: -
V: TRBV11-2
CDR3: CASNFKYQSTDTQYF
DNA: TGTGCCAGCAACTTCAAATACCAAAGCACAGATACGCAGTATTTT

J: TRBJ2-1
D: TRBD1
size: -
V: TRBV7-8
CDR3: CASSLNPQGVEIQFF
DNA: TGTGCCAGCAGCTTAAACCCACAGGGGGTAGAGATCCAGTTCTTC

J: TRBJ2-2
D: TRBD2
size: -
V: TRBV4-1
CDR3: CAIRPGGSGRGNTGELFF
DNA: TGCGCCATCAGACCTGGAGGTAGCGGGAGGGGAAACACCGGGGAGCTGTTTTTT

J: TRBJ2-3
D: -
size: once
V: TRBV10-2
CDR3: CTSSVDSDTQYF
DNA: TGCACCAGCAGTGTAGACAGCGATACGCAGTATTTT

J: TRBJ2-7
D: -
size: many
V: TRBV6-1
CDR3: CASSESWDRYEQYF
DNA: TGTGCCAGCAGTGAATCGTGGGACCGCTACGAGCAGTACTTC

J: TRBJ2-3
D: -
size: -
V: TRBV4-1
CDR3: CASSQVSMGATQYF
DNA: TGCGCCAGCAGTCAAGTCTCGATGGGGGCTACGCAGTATTTT

J: TRBJ2-7
D: -
size: -
V: TRBV10-3
CDR3: CAISAGDSPPEQYF
DNA: TGTGCCATCAGTGCGGGGGACAGTCCACCCGAGCAGTACTTC

J: TRBJ2-7
D: -
size: -
V: TRBV5-4
CDR3: CASNTPSGGTHEQYF
DNA: TGTGCCAGCAACACCCCGAGTGGCGGGACCCACGAGCAGTACTTC

J: TRBJ2-5
D: -
size: few
V: TRBV10-3
CDR3: CATLGLPQETQYF
DNA: TGTGCCACCTTGGGACTCCCCCAAGAGACCCAGTACTTC

J: TRBJ2-7
D: -
size: -
V: TRBV2
CDR3: CASSESRTVSYEQYF
DNA: TGTGCCAGCAGTGAGAGCAGGACGGTATCCTACGAGCAGTACTTC

J: TRBJ2-2
D: -
size: -
V: TRBV5-4
CDR3: CASSLVLRSNTGELF
DNA: TGTGCCAGCAGCTTGGTCCTTAGATCGAACACCGGGGAGCTGTTT

J: TRBJ2-7
D: -
size: -
V: TRBV12-3/TRBV12-4
CDR3: CASSSSSAYERYF
DNA: TGTGCTAGCAGTTCATCGAGCGCCTACGAGCGGTACTTC

J: TRBJ1-2
D: TRBD1
size: -
V: TRBV6-2/TRBV6-3
CDR3: CASSVTGAPNYGYTF
DNA: TGTGCCAGCAGCGTTACAGGGGCGCCTAACTATGGCTACACCTTC

J: TRBJ2-7
D: -
size: -
V: TRBV5-6
CDR3: CPSSLAWSEYEQYF
DNA: TGTCCCAGCAGCTTAGCGTGGTCAGAATACGAGCAGTACTTC

J: TRBJ2-1
D: TRBD2
size: -
V: TRBV12-3/TRBV12-4
CDR3: CASSLTGGSANEQFF
DNA: TGTGCTAGCAGTCTTACGGGAGGGTCCGCAAATGAGCAGTTCTTC

J: TRBJ2-3
D: TRBD1
size: -
V: TRBV7-9
CDR3: CASSSDRDWVDTQYF
DNA: TGTGCCAGCAGCTCGGACAGGGACTGGGTAGATACGCAGTATTTT

J: TRBJ2-2
D: TRBD2
size: -
V: TRBV12-3/TRBV12-4
CDR3: CASSFAGSGRNTGELFF
DNA: TGTGCCAGCAGTTTCGCGGGTAGCGGGAGGAACACTGGGGAGCTGTTTTTT

J: TRBJ2-1
D: TRBD1
size: -
V: TRBV19
CDR3: CASSPWTGGDEQLF
DNA: TGTGCCAGTAGTCCCTGGACAGGGGGCGATGAGCAGCTCTTC

J: TRBJ2-2
D: TRBD2
size: -
V: TRBV6-5
CDR3: CASRTSWDRNTGELFF
DNA: TGTGCCAGCCGGACTAGCTGGGATAGGAACACCGGGGAGCTGTTTTTT

J: TRBJ2-7
D: -
size: -
V: TRBV12-3/TRBV12-4
CDR3: CASSLNLREQYF
DNA: TGTGCCAGCAGCCTAAACCTCCGCGAGCAGTACTTC

J: TRBJ1-1
D: -
size: -
V: TRBV11-2
CDR3: CDSSRGRAGVFTEAFF
DNA: TGTGACAGTAGCCGAGGTAGGGCAGGGGTCTTCACTGAAGCCTTCTTT

J: TRBJ2-7
D: -
size: -
V: TRBV2
CDR3: CASSENRAFTYEQYF
DNA: TGTGCCAGTAGTGAGAACAGGGCGTTCACCTACGAGCAGTACTTC

J: TRBJ1-1
D: TRBD1
size: -
V: TRBV11-2
CDR3: CASTLTGNTEVSF
DNA: TGTGCCAGCACCCTGACAGGGAACACTGAAGTTTCCTTT

J: TRBJ1-5
D: TRBD1
size: -
V: TRBV19
CDR3: CASRAGGGSNQPQHF
DNA: TGTGCCAGTAGAGCAGGGGGCGGGAGCAATCAGCCCCAGCATTTT

J: TRBJ1-4
D: TRBD1
size: many
V: TRBV6-6
CDR3: CASSPSPGQNEKLFF
DNA: TGTGCCAGCAGTCCATCGCCGGGACAGAATGAAAAACTGTTTTTT

J: TRBJ2-3
D: TRBD2
size: -
V: TRBV6-6
CDR3: CASSTSGRGTDTGYF
DNA: TGTGCCAGCAGTACCAGCGGGAGGGGCACAGATACGGGGTATTTT

J: TRBJ2-2
D: -
size: -
V: TRBV11-2
CDR3: CASSSALGGGNTGELFF
DNA: TGTGCTAGCAGCTCAGCACTAGGAGGGGGGAACACCGGGGAGCTGTTTTTT

J: TRBJ1-2
D: -
size: many
V: TRBV7-9
CDR3: CASSSSGQEELSGYTF
DNA: TGTGCCAGCAGCTCGTCGGGACAAGAGGAGCTAAGTGGCTACACCTTC

J: TRBJ2-2
D: -
size: few
V: TRBV5-8
CDR3: CASSSALNTGELFF
DNA: TGTGCCAGCAGCTCAGCCCTTAACACCGGGGAGCTGTTTTTT

J: TRBJ1-2
D: -
size: -
V: TRBV4-2
CDR3: CASSTLDGNYGYTF
DNA: TGTGCCAGCAGTACCCTTGATGGGAACTATGGCTACACCTTC

J: TRBJ2-7
D: -
size: -
V: TRBV4-3
CDR3: CASGPNTGSYEQYF
DNA: TGCGCCAGCGGCCCAAATACAGGGTCCTACGAGCAGTACTTC

J: TRBJ2-7
D: -
size: -
V: TRBV4-3
CDR3: CASNQEVTGRISHEQYF
DNA: TGCGCCAGCAACCAAGAGGTCACAGGTCGAATCTCCCACGAGCAGTACTTC

J: TRBJ2-2
D: -
size: -
V: TRBV5-4
CDR3: CGSSPYGGVNTGELFF
DNA: TGTGGCAGCAGCCCGTATGGCGGGGTGAACACCGGGGAGCTGTTTTTT

J: TRBJ2-6
D: -
size: -
V: TRBV5-1
CDR3: CASSSDHPGANVLTF
DNA: TGCGCCAGCAGCTCGGATCACCCCGGGGCCAACGTCCTGACTTTC

J: TRBJ2-3
D: -
size: many
V: TRBV29-1
CDR3: CSVETPGDTQYF
DNA: TGCAGCGTTGAGACTCCAGGAGATACGCAGTATTTT

J: TRBJ2-2
D: -
size: -
V: TRBV4-2
CDR3: CANSKGGYTGELFF
DNA: TGTGCCAACAGCAAAGGGGGTTACACTGGGGAGCTGTTTTTT

J: TRBJ1-5
D: -
size: many
V: TRBV29-1
CDR3: CSVGGAGQPQHF
DNA: TGCAGCGTTGGCGGGGCGGGGCAGCCCCAGCATTTT

J: TRBJ2-7
D: -
size: -
V: TRBV7-2
CDR3: CASSTSGGPYEQYF
DNA: TGTGCCAGCAGCACAAGTGGGGGCCCCTACGAGCAGTACTTC

J: TRBJ2-1
D: -
size: -
V: TRBV11-2
CDR3: CASSPRGASYNVQFF
DNA: TGTGCCAGCAGTCCTCGCGGGGCTTCCTACAATGTGCAGTTCTTC